Presented here are 10 T cell receptor beta chains from one specimen sequenced in a study of somatic mutations in cytotoxic T cells in rheumatoid arthritis. Here immunoSEQ multiplex PCR was the method, and the copy in TCRdb shows in-frame clones only, minus some. The sample carries about 23,000 clones, approximately 78% recorded once. Sequencing was done on a sample of CD8+ T cells sorted from blood. The origin of the receptors is an adult with rheumatoid arthritis.

This clone is medium-sized (0.01 to 0.1%). The rearrangement links TRBV4-1 to TRBJ1-6; 7 bases line up with TRBD1. CDR3 length: 14 residues. After removal of 1 base from V and 8 bases from J, the junction contained 2 bases not matched to a gene. In germline, CDR1 is MGHRA, CDR2 YSYEKL. The CDR3 loop is CASSQGRGHSPLHF. CDR3 bases: TGCGCCAGCAGCCAAGGAAGGGGGCATTCACCCCTCCACTTT.

This chain links TRBV10-2 with TRBJ2-7; D is uncertain. CDR1 is WSHSY, CDR2 SAAADI, per germline. V was pared by 2 bases and J by 1 base, with 3 bases between. The CDR3 is 12 residues long. The CDR3 loop reads CASSERSYEQYF. The CDR3 nucleotides read TGCGCCAGCAGTGAGCGTTCCTACGAGCAGTACTTC.

The chain couples TRBV5-1 to TRBJ1-3; D is ambiguous. V lost 7 bases to trimming and J lost 4 bases, with 15 bases between them. The CDR3 runs to 14 residues. From germline, CDR1 is SGHRS and CDR2 YFSETQ. CDR3 sequence: CASRPWVFGNTIYF. DNA for the CDR3: TGCGCCAGCCGCCCGTGGGTATTCGGAAACACCATATATTTT.

This clone has more than one count but fewer than ten. The chain is built from TRBV6-5 and TRBJ1-2; 12 positions match TRBD1. The CDR3 covers 14 residues. CDR1 and CDR2 from the germline V gene are MNHEY and SVGAGI. The V segment lost 2 bases and the J segment 7 bases; nucleotides outside the gene matches: 2. DNA of the CDR3: TGTGCCAGCAGTTACGGGACAGGGGGCTCTGGCTACACCTTC. Its protein product is CASSYGTGGSGYTF.

J is TRBJ1-1 and V is TRBV7-2; D not certain. CDR1 SGHTA and CDR2 FQGNSA come from the germline V gene. This CDR3 spans 12 amino acids. V was clipped by 5 bases and J by 8 bases, with 12 bases between them. Here the CDR3 reads CASSQTPYEAFF. CDR3 coding DNA: TGTGCCAGCAGCCAAACACCGTACGAAGCTTTCTTT.

The chain is built from TRBV15 and TRBJ2-5, with 13 positions matching TRBD2. V shed 8 bases and J 4 bases; nucleotides not matched to a gene: 7. The CDR3 loop spans 15 amino acids. The germline gives CDR1 LNHNV, CDR2 YYDKDF (reference sequence). CDR3 DNA sequence: TGTGCCACCGCGGGGGGACTAGCGGGGATAGAGACCCAGTACTTC. Translation: CATAGGLAGIETQYF.

The genes are TRBV7-6 and TRBJ2-6; possible D gene TRBD1, 5 bases. Trimming took off 4 bases at V and 0 bases at J, with 7 bases between the two ends. Looked up from germline, CDR1 is SGHVS and CDR2 is FNYEAQ. The CDR3 runs 15 residues. This chain's CDR3 is CASSSRVSGANVLTF. For the CDR3, the DNA is TGTGCCAGCAGCTCCAGGGTCTCTGGGGCCAACGTCCTGACTTTC. Using reference TRBV7-6 and TRBJ2-6 for the parts outside the CDR3, the full variable domain is GAGVSQSPRYKVTKRGQDVALRCDPISGHVSLYWYRQALGQGPEFLTYFNYEAQQDKSGLPNDRFSAERPEGSISTLTIQRTEQRDSAMYRCASSSRVSGANVLTFGAGSRLTVL.

The gene calls are TRBV11-2 and TRBJ1-4; D call uncertain. The CDR3 spans 13 residues. Germline V CDR1 and CDR2: SGHAT, FQNNGV. Deletions cut 5 bases from V and 5 bases from J, with 9 bases between. CDR3 bases: TGTGCCAGCAGCCAAACCCCGAATGAAAAACTGTTTTTT. Amino acid sequence: CASSQTPNEKLFF.

The chain combines TRBV4-1 with TRBJ1-3, with a weak D call TRBD1 (6 bases). This CDR3 region has 16 residues. Trimming left V 6 bases short and J 0 bases short, with 15 bases between. Per the germline V gene, CDR1 is MGHRA and CDR2 is YSYEKL. CDR3 residues: CASRRGVHLSGNTIYF. Here the CDR3 DNA reads TGCGCCAGCAGGAGGGGGGTTCATCTCTCTGGAAACACCATATATTTT.

This clone came up once. The V call is TRBV7-2, the J call TRBJ1-2, with D unclear. Germline CDR1 SGHTA, CDR2 FQGNSA. Trimming took 3 bases from V and 2 from J, leaving 25 bases between them. The CDR3 is 19 amino acids. The CDR3 DNA reads TGTGCCAGCAGCTTCACGGCTAGTGGCTCGGGTGTTCGGAACTATGGCTACACCTTC. It translates to CASSFTASGSGVRNYGYTF.